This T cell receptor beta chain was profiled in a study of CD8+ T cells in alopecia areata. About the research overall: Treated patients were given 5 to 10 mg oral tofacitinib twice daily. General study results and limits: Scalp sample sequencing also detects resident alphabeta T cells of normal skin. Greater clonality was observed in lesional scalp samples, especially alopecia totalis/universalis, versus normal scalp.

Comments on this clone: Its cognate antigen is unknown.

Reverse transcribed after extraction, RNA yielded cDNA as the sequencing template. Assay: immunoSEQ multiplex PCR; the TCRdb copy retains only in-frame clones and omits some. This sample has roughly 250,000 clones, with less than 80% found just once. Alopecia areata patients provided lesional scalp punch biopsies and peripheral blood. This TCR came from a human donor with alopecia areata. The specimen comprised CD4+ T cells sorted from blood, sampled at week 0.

As DNA, the CDR3 is TGTGCCAGCAGCTTGGACACGAACACCGGGGAGCTGTTTTTT. This encodes CASSLDTNTGELFF. The chain recombines TRBV5-5 with TRBJ2-2; D not resolved. The V end lost 0 bases, the J end lost 0 bases, and 3 bases lay between the germline ends. The CDR3 is 14 residues long. Germline V gene data show CDR1 as SGHKS and CDR2 as YYEKEE (reference sequence).